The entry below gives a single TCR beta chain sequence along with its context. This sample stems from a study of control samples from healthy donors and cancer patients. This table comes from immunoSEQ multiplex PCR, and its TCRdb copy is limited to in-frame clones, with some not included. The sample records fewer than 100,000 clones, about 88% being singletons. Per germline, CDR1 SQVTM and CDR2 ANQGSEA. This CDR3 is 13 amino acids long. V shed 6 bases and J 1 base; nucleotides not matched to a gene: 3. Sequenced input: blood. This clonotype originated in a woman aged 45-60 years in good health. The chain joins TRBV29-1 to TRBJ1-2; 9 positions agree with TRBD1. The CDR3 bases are TGCAGCGTGGACAGGGGATTTAACTATGGCTACACCTTC. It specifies CSVDRGFNYGYTF.